Each of the 20 T cell receptor beta chains below was sequenced from the same sample in a study of blood T cells in healthy people across ages. The use of a sample-barcoded 5' primer and a J-beta primer mix characterized a second PCR of 7 to 11 cycles. Each CDR3 protein gets one entry after TCRdb re-called the 5' RACE reads with MiXCR. The sample includes 1 million to 1.2 million distinct CDR3 sequences, under 40% of them seen just once. Source material: blood. All receptors come from a man aged 18 to 29 in good health.

The chain is built from TRBV4-2 and TRBJ1-1, with D tentatively TRBD1 (6 bases). The V and J ends lost 1 base and 5 bases respectively, with 14 bases between them. The CDR3 extends over 15 amino acids. The germline CDR1 and CDR2 sequences are LGHNA and YNFKEQ. CDR3 DNA: TGTGCCAGCAGCCAAGCAGGGGCAGGGTGGACTGAAGCTTTCTTT. This gives the protein CASSQAGAGWTEAFF.

The chain joins TRBV27 to TRBJ2-7; tentatively, D is TRBD2 (6 bases). The V gene lost 2 bases and the J gene lost 1 base, with 12 bases spanning the gap. The length of the CDR3 is 15 residues. Germline lookup yields CDR1 MNHEY and CDR2 SMNVEV (reference sequence). CDR3 sequence (DNA): TGTGCCAGCAGTTTAGAGGTCGGGACTTCCTACGAGCAGTACTTC. Translated: CASSLEVGTSYEQYF.

The chain uses TRBV5-6 and TRBJ1-6, with TRBD1 identical over 7 bases. The CDR3 length is 14 residues. The germline gives CDR1 SGHDT, CDR2 YYEEEE. Trimming at V came to 4 bases and at J to 10 bases, leaving 8 bases not matched to a gene. CDR3 loop: CASSARGAGSPLHF. In DNA form, the CDR3 reads TGTGCCAGCAGCGCCAGGGGGGCTGGGTCACCCCTCCACTTT.

This clonotype was seen a handful of times. This chain uses TRBV20-1 with TRBJ2-5; 11 bases agree with TRBD1. J gave up 2 bases and V 5 bases, and 7 bases lay outside the gene matches. Germline CDR1 is DFQATT and CDR2 is SNEGSKA (reference sequence). The CDR3 is 15 amino acids. In DNA, the CDR3 is TGCAGTGCTCTTAGCCGGGACAGGGGGCAAGAGACCCAGTACTTC. Its translation is CSALSRDRGQETQYF.

The CDR3, as DNA: TGTGCCAGCAGCCAAGAATTGGGCCCAGGGAGGAACACTGAAGCTTTCTTT. As protein: CASSQELGPGRNTEAFF. The chain combines TRBV3-1 with TRBJ1-1; tentatively, D is TRBD1 (5 bases). Germline CDR1 and CDR2: LGHDT and YNNKEL (reference sequence). The CDR3 sequence is 17 residues long. V was cut by 0 bases and J by 1 base, with 15 bases left in between. Looking up the rest from reference TRBV3-1 and TRBJ1-1 gives the full variable domain: DTAVSQTPKYLVTQMGNDKSIKCEQNLGHDTMYWYKQDSKKFLKIMFSYNNKELIINETVPNRFSPKSPDKAHLNLHINSLELGDSAVYFCASSQELGPGRNTEAFFGQGTRLTVV.

The chain links TRBV12-3 or TRBV12-4 to TRBJ1-5, with D uncertain. This CDR3 has 12 amino acids. The V and J ends lost 3 bases and 9 bases respectively, with 9 bases between them. CDR3 sequence: CASSLDDRPQHF. The CDR3 DNA sequence: TGTGCCAGCAGTTTGGATGATCGGCCCCAGCATTTT.

Worth noting for this clonotype: Germline and junction disagree at one end, which may indicate a read error. This chain joins TRBV6-1 and TRBJ1-5; the D is unclear. This CDR3 spans 15 amino acids. The germline V gene has CDR1 MNHNS and CDR2 SASEGT. CDR3 coding DNA: TGTGCCAGCCAGACTCAGATCGGTAGCAATCAGCCCCGGCATTTT. This gives the protein CASQTQIGSNQPRHF.

Many counts were recorded for this clonotype. The CDR3, as DNA: TGTGCCAGCGAAGGGACTAGCGGGCGTTACAATGAGCAGTTCTTC. Amino acid sequence: CASEGTSGRYNEQFF. The chain carries TRBV6-2 or TRBV6-3 and TRBJ2-1; 12 nucleotides match TRBD2. After removal of 8 bases from V and 4 bases from J, the junction contained 6 bases not matched to a gene. This CDR3 contains 15 residues. Germline loops: CDR1 MNHEY, CDR2 SVGEGT.

The rearrangement uses TRBV10-3 and TRBJ2-3; tentatively, D is TRBD1 (5 bases). This CDR3 contains 15 residues. CDR1 ENHRY and CDR2 SYGVKD come from the germline V gene. Deletions cut 2 bases from V and 4 bases from J, with 13 bases between. For the CDR3, the DNA is TGTGCCATCAGTGAGGGGGCACCTGGCTCAGATACGCAGTATTTT. Translating gives CAISEGAPGSDTQYF.

This clonotype was seen more than once but under ten times. The chain has TRBV20-1 and TRBJ1-1; maybe TRBD1 (5 bases). Per germline, CDR1 DFQATT and CDR2 SNEGSKA (reference sequence). Trimming stripped 7 bases from V and 2 bases from J, with 17 bases between. This CDR3 is built from 14 residues. The CDR3 DNA sequence: TGCAGTGTTTTTCCGGGACCGTTAAACACTGAAGCTTTCTTT. Protein sequence: CSVFPGPLNTEAFF.

This clonotype appeared a few times. This chain connects TRBV10-3 to TRBJ2-2; D is possibly TRBD2 (7 bases). The CDR3 consists of 15 residues. Trimming took off 5 bases at V and 0 bases at J, with 10 bases between the two ends. Germline V gene data show CDR1 as ENHRY and CDR2 as SYGVKD. The CDR3 DNA sequence: TGTGCCATCAGTCGAGGGGGGGCGAACACCGGGGAGCTGTTTTTT. This translates into CAISRGGANTGELFF.

This clonotype was observed at least ten times. V is TRBV29-1 and J is TRBJ2-3; D may be TRBD2 (5 bases). Between the trimmed V and J ends, which lost 4 bases and 4 bases, there was a span of 9 bases. Germline V gives CDR1 SQVTM, CDR2 ANQGSEA. The CDR3 has 12 amino acids. CDR3 protein: CSVGISADTQYF. The CDR3 DNA reads TGCAGCGTTGGGATTAGCGCAGATACGCAGTATTTT.

The chain employs TRBV11-2 and TRBJ1-1; D unresolved. Germline lookup yields CDR1 SGHAT and CDR2 FQNNGV. Trimming removed 1 base at V and 4 bases at J, with 10 bases between. CDR3 size: 14 residues. The DNA of the CDR3 is TGTGCCAGCAGCTTAGTGGAGGGTTGCACTGAAGCTTTCTTT. Protein: CASSLVEGCTEAFF.

CDR3: CASSYSSGGPNHGYTF. CDR3 nucleotide sequence: TGTGCCAGCAGTTACTCGTCCGGGGGGCCCAACCATGGCTACACCTTC. V usage is TRBV6-5 and J usage is TRBJ1-2, with D maybe TRBD1 (6 bases). The length of the CDR3 is 16 residues. The germline CDR1 and CDR2 sequences are MNHEY and SVGAGI. V lost 0 bases and J lost 6, with 17 bases in between.

This clonotype was detected only a few times. The chain links TRBV20-1 to TRBJ1-5, with D possibly matching TRBD1 (6 bases). The ends were cut back, 5 bases at V and 4 bases at J, with 15 bases in the middle. CDR3 size: 14 residues. The V gene's germline CDR1 is DFQATT and CDR2 SNEGSKA (reference sequence). The CDR3: CSAEDRIGNQPQHF. The CDR3 bases are TGCAGTGCTGAGGACAGAATAGGTAATCAGCCCCAGCATTTT.

Details on this clonotype: At one end the junction does not follow the germline gene, possibly because of a read error. The V call is TRBV4-2, the J call TRBJ1-1; D may be TRBD1 (5 bases). Germline CDR1 LGHNA, CDR2 YNFKEQ. The CDR3 runs 12 residues. CDR3 sequence: CVSSQGAGLAFF. The CDR3 nucleotides read TGTGTCAGCAGCCAAGGGGCAGGGCTGGCTTTCTTT.

Only a few counts were recorded for this clonotype. The chain uses TRBV29-1 and TRBJ1-1; 8 bases are shared with TRBD1. Per germline, CDR1 SQVTM and CDR2 ANQGSEA. Unmatched junction bases numbered 11, after V lost 4 bases and J lost 4 bases. The CDR3 length is 15 residues. The CDR3 coding sequence is TGCAGCGTTGGCCAGGGGGCGGTCGTTGGCACTGAAGCTTTCTTT. Protein product: CSVGQGAVVGTEAFF. The complete variable domain, with remaining parts taken from reference TRBV29-1 and TRBJ1-1, reads SAVISQKPSRDICQRGTSLTIQCQVDSQVTMMFWYRQQPGQSLTLIATANQGSEATYESGFVIDKFPISRPNLTFSTLTVSNMSPEDSSIYLCSVGQGAVVGTEAFFGQGTRLTVV.

This clonotype was picked up a small number of times. V is TRBV7-2 and J is TRBJ2-7, with D possibly matching TRBD2 (7 bases). Germline CDR1 is SGHTA and CDR2 is FQGNSA. Trimming shortened V by 1 base and J by 4 bases, and 20 bases separated the two germline ends. This CDR3 is built from 17 residues. Here the CDR3 reads CASSLDFSRGHRYEQYF. The CDR3 DNA follows: TGTGCCAGCAGCTTAGACTTCTCGCGGGGGCATCGGTACGAGCAGTACTTC.

This clonotype has a single count. One end of the junction fails to match germline, which may point to a read error. The CDR3 DNA reads TGTGCCGGCAGCCAAAACCCACAGCGGGGGGAGTACAATGAGCAGTTCTTC. Its translation is CAGSQNPQRGEYNEQFF. The chain carries TRBV4-2 and TRBJ2-1; TRBD2 agrees at 9 bases. The length of the CDR3 is 17 residues. Germline loops: CDR1 LGHNA, CDR2 YNFKEQ.

This clonotype was observed a few times. The junction departs from the called germline gene at one end, perhaps through a read error. This chain joins TRBV6-7 and TRBJ1-2, with 8 bases matching TRBD1. TRBV6-7 is an ORF; its function is uncertain. The CDR3 spans 15 residues. The CDR3 DNA is TGTGCCAGCAGTCACTCCGGACAGGGAGGCTATGGCTACACCTTC. It specifies CASSHSGQGGYGYTF.